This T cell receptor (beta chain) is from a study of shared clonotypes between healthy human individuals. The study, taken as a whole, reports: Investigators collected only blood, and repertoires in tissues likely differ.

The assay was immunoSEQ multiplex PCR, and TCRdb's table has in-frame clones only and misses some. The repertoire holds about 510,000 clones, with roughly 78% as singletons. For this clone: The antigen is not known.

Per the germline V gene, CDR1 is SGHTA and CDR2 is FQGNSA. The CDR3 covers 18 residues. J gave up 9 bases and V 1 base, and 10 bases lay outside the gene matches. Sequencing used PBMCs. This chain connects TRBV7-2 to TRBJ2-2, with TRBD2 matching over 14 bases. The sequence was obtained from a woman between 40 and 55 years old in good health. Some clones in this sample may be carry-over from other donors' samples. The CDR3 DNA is TGTGCCAGCAGCTTAGGCTCCGGGACTAGCGGGAGAGTCCGGGAGCTGTTTTTT. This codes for CASSLGSGTSGRVRELFF.